This T cell receptor (beta chain) comes out of a study of shared clonotypes between healthy human individuals. General study points: Generally, estimated richness proved larger in naive subsets than it did in memory subsets.

Naive CD8 cells lacked CD45RO, underwent positive selection for CCR7 and left out terminally differentiated effector memory CD45RA+ cells. The CDR3 length is 15 residues. CDR1 and CDR2 (germline): SGHRS, YFSETQ. The J segment lost 2 bases and the V segment lost 6 bases, leaving 4 bases of the junction unmatched. Regarding this clone: Its specificity is not known.

The sorted-subset replicate PCRs were given around 0.2 ug DNA, which is some 29,000 T cell genomes. The assay was immunoSEQ multiplex PCR, and TCRdb's table has in-frame clones only and misses some. The repertoire has 1.5 million to 2.5 million clones, less than 95% of them found once; the top ten carry 1% to 1.5%. The chain recombines TRBV5-1 with TRBJ2-2; 10 bases are shared with TRBD2. Material for sequencing was naive CD8+ T cells sorted from blood. The origin of this receptor is a man between 18 and 35 years old in good health. The CDR3 sequence: CASTTSGANTGELFF. The CDR3, as DNA: TGCGCCAGCACCACTAGCGGGGCAAACACCGGGGAGCTGTTTTTT.